The next 8 T cell receptor beta chains were all read from a single sample in a study of cytomegalovirus exposure and HLA in healthy donors. Primers for the PCR totalled 60 Vbeta and 13 Jbeta. Sequencing used immunoSEQ multiplex PCR; TCRdb keeps in-frame clones, though not all of them. The table shows some 120,000 clones, with around 74% occurring only once. The sequenced sample consisted of PBMCs. The receptor set was obtained from a woman in her forties or fifties in good health and CMV-seropositive.

The rearrangement links TRBV9 to TRBJ2-3, with D perhaps matching TRBD1 (5 bases). Germline-derived CDR1 and CDR2 are SGDLS and YYNGEE. The CDR3 has 13 residues. V was trimmed by 5 bases and J by 2 bases, leaving 9 bases between them. CDR3 in DNA: TGTGCCAGCAGAAGACAGTTCACAGATACGCAGTATTTT. Encoded protein: CASRRQFTDTQYF.

The V call is TRBV7-9, the J call TRBJ2-1, with TRBD2 matching 10 bases. After removal of 8 bases from V and 3 bases from J, the junction contained 7 bases not matched to a gene. CDR3 length: 15 amino acids. From germline, CDR1 is SEHNR and CDR2 FQNEAQ (reference sequence). The CDR3 DNA is TGTGCCAGCGGAGATAGCGGGGGGTTCTACAATGAGCAGTTCTTC. Translation gives CASGDSGGFYNEQFF.

A few counts support this clone. V and J are TRBV30 and TRBJ2-1, with TRBD2 as a possible D gene (7 bases). This CDR3 spans 13 amino acids. Looked up from germline, CDR1 is GTSNPN and CDR2 is SVGIG (reference sequence). V was clipped by 5 bases and J by 3 bases, with 11 bases between them. CDR3 protein: CAWGRGHYNEQFF. The CDR3 DNA follows: TGTGCCTGGGGGCGGGGGCACTACAATGAGCAGTTCTTC. Using reference TRBV30 and TRBJ2-1 for the parts outside the CDR3, the full variable domain is SQTIHQWPATLVQPVGSPLSLECTVEGTSNPNLYWYRQAAGRGLQLLFYSVGIGQISSEVPQNLSASRPQDRQFILSSKKLLLSDSGFYLCAWGRGHYNEQFFGPGTRLTVL.

The J gene is TRBJ2-7, the V gene TRBV15, with TRBD1 matching 12 bases. V lost 3 bases to trimming and J lost 13 bases; unmatched junction nucleotides: 10. The CDR3 consists of 14 residues. The germline V gene encodes CDR1 LNHNV and CDR2 YYDKDF (reference sequence). In DNA, the CDR3 is TGTGCCACCAGCAGCCCCGGGGACAGGGGGCTTACTTACTTC. It encodes CATSSPGDRGLTYF.

The chain recombines TRBV7-2 with TRBJ2-5, with D possibly being TRBD2 (5 bases). CDR1 and CDR2 (germline): SGHTA, FQGNSA. V was pared by 0 bases and J by 6 bases, with 11 bases between. The CDR3 extends over 14 amino acids. The CDR3 DNA is TGTGCCAGCAGCTTAGCAGGCGGAGGCAAGACCCAGTACTTC. This codes for CASSLAGGGKTQYF.

This clone has more than one count but fewer than ten. The V call is TRBV25-1, the J call TRBJ2-5; TRBD1 matches 7 bases. V shed 5 bases and J 0 bases; nucleotides not matched to a gene: 9. This CDR3 has 16 amino acids. Per the germline V gene, CDR1 is MGHDK and CDR2 is SYGVNS. CDR3 loop: CASSTRQGWYQETQYF. Here the CDR3 DNA reads TGTGCCAGCAGTACACGACAGGGCTGGTACCAAGAGACCCAGTACTTC.

In its sample, this clone was seen a few times. The chain has TRBV6-6 and TRBJ1-3, with a possible D match to TRBD1 (5 bases). CDR1 is MNHNY, CDR2 SVGAGI, per germline (reference sequence). The length of the CDR3 is 11 residues. V lost 8 bases and J 13 bases, leaving 15 bases between the germline ends. DNA for the CDR3: TGTGCCAGCGGCCGGGACTTACTGATATATTTT. This translates into CASGRDLLIYF.

The chain carries TRBV29-1 and TRBJ2-3; TRBD1 matches 8 bases. CDR3 size: 16 residues. The V segment lost 3 bases and the J segment 1 base; nucleotides outside the gene matches: 9. Germline CDR1 reads SQVTM; CDR2 reads ANQGSEA. CDR3 DNA sequence: TGCAGCGTTGAGGGGGGACAGGCCCCGGGCACAGATACGCAGTATTTT. It translates to CSVEGGQAPGTDTQYF.